This T cell receptor beta chain was recovered during a study of identical twins. Study findings and constraints: Excess low generation probability was seen in twin-shared out-of-frame alpha sequences. Memory repertoires lacked the insertion deficit that abundant cord blood beta clonotypes showed.

Regarding this clonotype: Its antigen is unidentified.

Looked up from germline, CDR1 is SGHDN and CDR2 is FVKESK. The CDR3 is 11 residues long. The ends were cut back, 3 bases at V and 8 bases at J, with 7 bases in the middle. TCRdb ran MiXCR on the 5' RACE reads and lists one entry per CDR3 protein. The repertoire includes roughly 260,000 distinct CDR3 sequences, over 13% of them detected once, and approximately 10% sits in the top ten. This chain connects TRBV14 to TRBJ1-2; D is undetermined. The receptor was isolated from a young woman in good health. Sequencing was performed on memory (CD45RO+) T cells sorted from blood. The CDR3 here is CASSHSEGYTF. CDR3 nucleotides: TGTGCCAGCAGCCACTCCGAGGGCTACACCTTC.